These 11 T cell receptor beta chains originate from one sample sequenced in a study of blood T cell repertoires in COVID-19. Assay: immunoSEQ multiplex PCR; the TCRdb copy retains only in-frame clones and omits some. The sample holds some 300,000 clones, 88% seen once. The sample comprised PBMCs or T cells enriched from blood (not recorded which). These receptors were obtained from a woman aged 25-40 years who had recovered from COVID-19.

A single count supports this clone. V and J are TRBV30 and TRBJ2-1; 7 positions match TRBD2. Unmatched junction bases numbered 13, after V lost 3 bases and J lost 8 bases. From germline, CDR1 is GTSNPN and CDR2 SVGIG (reference sequence). The length of the CDR3 is 15 residues. The CDR3 here is CAWRRLGGSSDEQFF. DNA of the CDR3: TGTGCCTGGAGGCGGCTTGGCGGGAGTTCCGATGAGCAGTTCTTC.

V gene TRBV30 combines with J gene TRBJ2-1; D unresolved. Trimming removed 8 bases from V and 8 bases from J, with 19 bases in between. Germline V gives CDR1 GTSNPN, CDR2 SVGIG (reference sequence). CDR3 length: 13 amino acids. CDR3 in amino acids: CAGTASGYHEQFF. The CDR3 nucleotides read TGTGCCGGCACTGCGTCGGGTTACCATGAGCAGTTCTTC.

In the case of this clone: Because it lacks the conserved phenylalanine or tryptophan at the end, this CDR3 is likely a read error. The DNA is omitted, as the CDR3 cannot be located on it reliably, and the CDR3 follows TCRdb's listing. The V call is TRBV4-1, the J call TRBJ1-2; TRBD1, the D gene given by the table, was not confirmed from the DNA. The CDR3 is 13 amino acids in total, end residues counted. From germline, CDR1 is MGHRA and CDR2 YSYEKL. CDR3 amino acids: CASSQDAESRTVL.

The rearrangement joins TRBV18 to TRBJ1-2; TRBD1 is a possible D gene (6 bases). The germline V gene has CDR1 KGHSH and CDR2 LQKENI. Deletions cut 3 bases from V and 5 bases from J, with 13 bases between. The CDR3 spans 14 residues. The chain's CDR3 is CASSPPGQRYGYTF. DNA for the CDR3: TGTGCCAGCTCACCCCCCGGACAGAGATATGGCTACACCTTC.

This clone appeared once. This sequence joins TRBV19 and TRBJ1-2; a possible D gene is TRBD1 (6 bases). Germline lookup yields CDR1 LNHDA and CDR2 SQIVND (reference sequence). V was cut by 2 bases and J by 8 bases, with 9 bases left in between. The CDR3 has 12 residues. In DNA, the CDR3 is TGTGCCAGTAGTATACGCGGACAGGGCTACACCTTC. Residues: CASSIRGQGYTF.

V and J are TRBV7-2 and TRBJ2-3, with D unclear. CDR3 length: 15 residues. Trimming removed 2 bases at V and 0 bases at J, with 9 bases between. Germline V gene sequence: CDR1 SGHTA, CDR2 FQGNSA. In nucleotides, the CDR3 is TGTGCCAGCAGCTTACGGAGACTGAGCACAGATACGCAGTATTTT. As protein: CASSLRRLSTDTQYF.

This chain uses TRBV28 with TRBJ1-2, with TRBD1 matching over 8 bases. The CDR3 sequence is 16 residues long. Trimming at V came to 6 bases and at J to 1 base, leaving 10 bases not matched to a gene. Germline-derived CDR1 and CDR2 are MDHEN and SYDVKM. The CDR3 here is CASSPRGQAYNYGYTF. CDR3 bases: TGTGCCAGCAGCCCTCGGGGACAGGCCTATAACTATGGCTACACCTTC.

V and J are TRBV6-6 and TRBJ1-1, with 11 bases fitting TRBD1. J lost 2 bases, V lost 5 bases, and 7 bases had no gene match. The CDR3 contains 16 residues. Germline lookup yields CDR1 MNHNY and CDR2 SVGAGI (reference sequence). The CDR3 DNA reads TGTGCCAGCAGTCCGTCCCGGACAGGGGGCAACACTGAAGCTTTCTTT. It translates to CASSPSRTGGNTEAFF.

The V and J genes are TRBV28 and TRBJ1-4; TRBD1 is a possible D gene (6 bases). Germline lookup yields CDR1 MDHEN and CDR2 SYDVKM. The CDR3 has 17 residues. Trimming took 6 bases from V and 0 from J, leaving 17 bases between them. The CDR3 bases are TGTGCCAGCAGGCTCGGACAGCGGTTTGCAACTAATGAAAAACTGTTTTTT. Its protein is CASRLGQRFATNEKLFF.

The rearrangement joins TRBV13 to TRBJ1-6; possible D gene TRBD1, 5 bases. The CDR3 loop spans 16 amino acids. CDR1 is PRHDT and CDR2 is FYEKMQ in the germline V gene (reference sequence). V was trimmed by 4 bases and J by 7 bases, leaving 17 bases between them. CDR3 residues: CASSYSRQSRNSPLHF. CDR3 sequence (DNA): TGTGCCAGCAGCTACTCCCGACAGTCACGAAATTCACCCCTCCACTTT.

The gene calls are TRBV14 and TRBJ2-1; 9 nucleotides match TRBD2. The germline CDR1 and CDR2 sequences are SGHDN and FVKESK. Unmatched junction bases numbered 5, after V lost 4 bases and J lost 4 bases. CDR3 length: 15 amino acids. CDR3 amino acids: CASSLTSGRYNEQFF. CDR3 bases: TGTGCCAGCAGCCTGACTAGCGGAAGATACAATGAGCAGTTCTTC.